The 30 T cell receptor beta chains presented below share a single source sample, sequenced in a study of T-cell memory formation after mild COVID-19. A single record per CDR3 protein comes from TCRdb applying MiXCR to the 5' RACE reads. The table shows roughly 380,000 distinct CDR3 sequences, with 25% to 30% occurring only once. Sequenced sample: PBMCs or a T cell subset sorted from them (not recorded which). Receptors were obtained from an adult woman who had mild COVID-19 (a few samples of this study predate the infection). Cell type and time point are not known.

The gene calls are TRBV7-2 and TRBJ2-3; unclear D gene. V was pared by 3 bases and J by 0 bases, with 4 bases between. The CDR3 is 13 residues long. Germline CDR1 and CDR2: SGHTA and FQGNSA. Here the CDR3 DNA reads TGTGCCAGCAGCTTTTTCAGCACAGATACGCAGTATTTT. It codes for CASSFFSTDTQYF.

The CDR3 loop is CSVVGSRNTGELFF. The CDR3 DNA follows: TGCAGCGTTGTCGGGAGTAGGAACACCGGGGAGCTGTTTTTT. The chain recombines TRBV29-1 with TRBJ2-2; tentatively, D is TRBD2 (6 bases). V lost 4 bases to trimming and J lost 1 base, with 10 bases between them. This CDR3 has 14 residues. Germline CDR1 is SQVTM and CDR2 is ANQGSEA.

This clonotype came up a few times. CDR3 DNA: TGTGCCAGCAGCATCGGTGAGGGTCATGAGCAGTTCTTC. This encodes CASSIGEGHEQFF. The chain links TRBV7-6 to TRBJ2-1; the D gene is possibly TRBD2 (5 bases). This CDR3 comprises 13 residues. Germline V CDR1 and CDR2: SGHVS, FNYEAQ. The V end was cut by 5 bases, the J end by 8 bases, with 13 bases between. The full variable domain, in which reference TRBV7-6 and TRBJ2-1 provide the parts outside the CDR3, is GAGVSQSPRYKVTKRGQDVALRCDPISGHVSLYWYRQALGQGPEFLTYFNYEAQQDKSGLPNDRFSAERPEGSISTLTIQRTEQRDSAMYRCASSIGEGHEQFFGPGTRLTVL.

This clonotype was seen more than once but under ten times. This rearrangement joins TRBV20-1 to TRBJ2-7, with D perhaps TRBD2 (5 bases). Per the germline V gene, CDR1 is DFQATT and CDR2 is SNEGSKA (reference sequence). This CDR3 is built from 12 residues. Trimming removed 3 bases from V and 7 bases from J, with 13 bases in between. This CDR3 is CSASPSKREQYF. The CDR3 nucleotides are TGCAGTGCTAGCCCCTCTAAGCGGGAGCAGTACTTC.

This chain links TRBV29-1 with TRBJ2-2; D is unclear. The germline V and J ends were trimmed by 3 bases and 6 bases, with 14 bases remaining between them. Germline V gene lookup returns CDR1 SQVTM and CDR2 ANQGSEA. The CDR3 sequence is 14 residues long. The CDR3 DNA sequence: TGCAGCGTTGATGACGGAAAGTCGGCCGGGGAGCTGTTTTTT. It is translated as CSVDDGKSAGELFF.

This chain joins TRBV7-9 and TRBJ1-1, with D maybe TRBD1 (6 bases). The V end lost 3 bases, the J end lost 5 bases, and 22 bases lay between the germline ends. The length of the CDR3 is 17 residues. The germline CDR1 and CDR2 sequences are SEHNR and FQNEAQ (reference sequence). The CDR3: CASSFYNFGRGRTEAFF. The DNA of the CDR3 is TGTGCCAGCAGCTTCTACAACTTTGGCAGGGGAAGGACTGAAGCTTTCTTT.

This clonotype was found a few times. CDR3 bases: TGCGCCAGCAGCTTGGACGTCCCTAATGAAAAACTGTTTTTT. This codes for CASSLDVPNEKLFF. This chain joins TRBV5-1 and TRBJ1-4; D remains ambiguous. Germline loops: CDR1 SGHRS, CDR2 YFSETQ. V lost 0 bases and J lost 3, with 6 bases in between. This CDR3 contains 14 residues.

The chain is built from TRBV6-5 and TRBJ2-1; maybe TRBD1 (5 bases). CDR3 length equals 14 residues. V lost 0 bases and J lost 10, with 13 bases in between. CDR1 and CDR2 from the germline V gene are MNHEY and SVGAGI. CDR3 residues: CASSYSKRQIEQFF. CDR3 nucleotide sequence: TGTGCCAGCAGTTACTCGAAACGACAGATCGAGCAGTTCTTC.

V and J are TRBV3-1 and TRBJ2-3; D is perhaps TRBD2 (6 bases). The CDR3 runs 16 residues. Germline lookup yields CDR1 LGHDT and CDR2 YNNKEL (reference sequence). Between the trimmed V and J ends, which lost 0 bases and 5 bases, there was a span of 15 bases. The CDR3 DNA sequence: TGTGCCAGCAGCCAAGATTGGCCGGGGGTAGGAGATACGCAGTATTTT. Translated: CASSQDWPGVGDTQYF.

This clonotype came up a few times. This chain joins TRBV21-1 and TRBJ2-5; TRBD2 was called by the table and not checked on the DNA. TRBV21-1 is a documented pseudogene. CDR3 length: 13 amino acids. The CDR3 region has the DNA TGTGCCAGCACGGGAGGGCACGAAGAGACCCAGTACTTC. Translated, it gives CASTGGHEETQYF.

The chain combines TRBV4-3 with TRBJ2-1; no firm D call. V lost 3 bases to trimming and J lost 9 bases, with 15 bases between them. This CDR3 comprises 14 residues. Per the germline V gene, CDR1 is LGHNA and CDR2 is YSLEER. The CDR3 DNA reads TGCGCCAGCAGCCAGATAACCTTCATGGGTGAGCAGTTCTTC. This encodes CASSQITFMGEQFF.

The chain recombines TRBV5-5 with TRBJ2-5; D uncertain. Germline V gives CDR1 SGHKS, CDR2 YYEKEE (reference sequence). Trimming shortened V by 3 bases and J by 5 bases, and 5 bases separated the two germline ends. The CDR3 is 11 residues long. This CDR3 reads CASSWVETQYF. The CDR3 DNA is TGTGCCAGCAGCTGGGTTGAGACCCAGTACTTC.

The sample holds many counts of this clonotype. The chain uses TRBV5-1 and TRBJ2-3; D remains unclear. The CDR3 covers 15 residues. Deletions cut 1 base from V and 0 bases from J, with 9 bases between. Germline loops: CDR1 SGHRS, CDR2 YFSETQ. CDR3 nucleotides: TGCGCCAGCAGCTTGTGGGGATCTAGCACAGATACGCAGTATTTT. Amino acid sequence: CASSLWGSSTDTQYF. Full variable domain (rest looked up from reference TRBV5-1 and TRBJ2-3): KAGVTQTPRYLIKTRGQQVTLSCSPISGHRSVSWYQQTPGQGLQFLFEYFSETQRNKGNFPGRFSGRQFSNSRSEMNVSTLELGDSALYLCASSLWGSSTDTQYFGPGTRLTVL.

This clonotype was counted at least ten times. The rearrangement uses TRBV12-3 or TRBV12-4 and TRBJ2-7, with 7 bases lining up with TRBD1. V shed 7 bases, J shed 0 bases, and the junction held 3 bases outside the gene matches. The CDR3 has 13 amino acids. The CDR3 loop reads CASTGGTSYEQYF. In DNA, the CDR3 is TGTGCCAGCACAGGGGGAACCTCCTACGAGCAGTACTTC.

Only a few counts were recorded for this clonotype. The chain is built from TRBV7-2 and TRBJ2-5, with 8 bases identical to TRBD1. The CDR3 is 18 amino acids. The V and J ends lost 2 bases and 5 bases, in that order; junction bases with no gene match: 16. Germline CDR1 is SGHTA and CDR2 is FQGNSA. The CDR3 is CASSLYSAGQGFSETQYF. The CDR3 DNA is TGTGCCAGCAGCTTATATTCAGCCGGACAGGGCTTTTCGGAGACCCAGTACTTC.

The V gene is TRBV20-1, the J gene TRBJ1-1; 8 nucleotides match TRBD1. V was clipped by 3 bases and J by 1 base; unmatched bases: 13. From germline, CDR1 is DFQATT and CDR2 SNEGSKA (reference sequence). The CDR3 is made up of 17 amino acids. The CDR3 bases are TGCAGTGCTAGCCAAGCCTTAGGGACAGGCGGGAACACTGAAGCTTTCTTT. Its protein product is CSASQALGTGGNTEAFF.

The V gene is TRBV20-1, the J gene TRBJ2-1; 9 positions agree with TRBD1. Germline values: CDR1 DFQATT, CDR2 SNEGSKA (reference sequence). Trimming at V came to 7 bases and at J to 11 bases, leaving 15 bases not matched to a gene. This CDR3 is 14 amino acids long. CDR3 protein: CSVTRDRAVTKQFF. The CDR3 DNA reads TGCAGTGTAACCCGGGACAGGGCCGTCACAAAGCAGTTCTTC.

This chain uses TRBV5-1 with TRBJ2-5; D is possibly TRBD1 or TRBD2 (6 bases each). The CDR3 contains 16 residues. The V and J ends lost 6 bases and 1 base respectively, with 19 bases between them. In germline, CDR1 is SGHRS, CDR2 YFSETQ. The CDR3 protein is CASTLGPGGSQETQYF. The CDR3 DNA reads TGCGCCAGCACCCTGGGCCCCGGGGGCTCCCAAGAGACCCAGTACTTC. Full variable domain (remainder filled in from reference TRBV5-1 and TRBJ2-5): KAGVTQTPRYLIKTRGQQVTLSCSPISGHRSVSWYQQTPGQGLQFLFEYFSETQRNKGNFPGRFSGRQFSNSRSEMNVSTLELGDSALYLCASTLGPGGSQETQYFGPGTRLLVL.

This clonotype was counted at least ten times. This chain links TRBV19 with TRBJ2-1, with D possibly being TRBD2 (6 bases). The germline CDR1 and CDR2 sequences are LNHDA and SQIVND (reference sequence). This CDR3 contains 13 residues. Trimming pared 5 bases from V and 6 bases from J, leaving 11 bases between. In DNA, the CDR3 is TGTGCCAGTAGTCTAGCGCCAGGCAATGAGCAGTTCTTC. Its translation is CASSLAPGNEQFF.

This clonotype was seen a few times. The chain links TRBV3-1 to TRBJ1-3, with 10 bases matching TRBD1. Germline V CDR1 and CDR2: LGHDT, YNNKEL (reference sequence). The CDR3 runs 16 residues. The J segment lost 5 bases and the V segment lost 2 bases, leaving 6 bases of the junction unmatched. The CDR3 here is CASSQRGQGSRNTIYF. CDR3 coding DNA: TGTGCCAGCAGCCAACGGGGACAGGGGTCTAGAAACACCATATATTTT. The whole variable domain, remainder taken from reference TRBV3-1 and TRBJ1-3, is DTAVSQTPKYLVTQMGNDKSIKCEQNLGHDTMYWYKQDSKKFLKIMFSYNNKELIINETVPNRFSPKSPDKAHLNLHINSLELGDSAVYFCASSQRGQGSRNTIYFGEGSWLTVV.

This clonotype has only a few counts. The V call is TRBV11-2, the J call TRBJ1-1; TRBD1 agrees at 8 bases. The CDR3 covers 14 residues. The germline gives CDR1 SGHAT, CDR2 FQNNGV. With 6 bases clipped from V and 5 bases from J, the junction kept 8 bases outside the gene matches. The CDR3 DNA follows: TGTGCCAGCAGTTACAACAGGGGGTGGACTGAAGCTTTCTTT. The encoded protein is CASSYNRGWTEAFF.

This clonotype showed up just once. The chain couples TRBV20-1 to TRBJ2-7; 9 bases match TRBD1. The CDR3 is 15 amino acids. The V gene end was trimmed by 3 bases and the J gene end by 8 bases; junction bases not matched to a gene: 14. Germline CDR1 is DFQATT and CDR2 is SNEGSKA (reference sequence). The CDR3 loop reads CSASPLWTGDLKQYF. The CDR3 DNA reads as TGCAGTGCTAGCCCATTGTGGACAGGGGATCTCAAGCAGTACTTC.

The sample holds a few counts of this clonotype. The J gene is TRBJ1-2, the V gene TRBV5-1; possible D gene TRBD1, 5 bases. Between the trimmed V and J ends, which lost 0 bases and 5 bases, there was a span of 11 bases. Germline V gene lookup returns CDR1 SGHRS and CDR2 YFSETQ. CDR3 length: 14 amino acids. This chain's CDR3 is CASSLEAWGYGYTF. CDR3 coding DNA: TGCGCCAGCAGCTTGGAAGCCTGGGGGTATGGCTACACCTTC.

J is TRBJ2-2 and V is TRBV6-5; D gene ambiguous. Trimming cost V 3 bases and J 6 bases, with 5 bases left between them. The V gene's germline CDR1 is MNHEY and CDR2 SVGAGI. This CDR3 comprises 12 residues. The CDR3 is CASSYIAGELFF. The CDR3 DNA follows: TGTGCCAGCAGTTATATTGCCGGGGAGCTGTTTTTT.

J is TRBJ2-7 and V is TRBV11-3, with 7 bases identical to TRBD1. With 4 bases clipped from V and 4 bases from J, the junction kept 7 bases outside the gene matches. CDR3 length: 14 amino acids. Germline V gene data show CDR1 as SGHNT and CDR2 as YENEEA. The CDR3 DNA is TGTGCCAGCAGCTATTCGACAGGGCAATACGAGCAGTACTTC. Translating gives CASSYSTGQYEQYF.

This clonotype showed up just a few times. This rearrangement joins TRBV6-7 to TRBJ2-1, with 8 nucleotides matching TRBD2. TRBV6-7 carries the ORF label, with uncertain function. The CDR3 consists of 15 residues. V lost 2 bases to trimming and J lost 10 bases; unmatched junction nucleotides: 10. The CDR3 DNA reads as TGTGCCAGCAGTTACAATCCAGCGGGAGCTAAGGAGCAGTTCTTC. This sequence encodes CASSYNPAGAKEQFF.

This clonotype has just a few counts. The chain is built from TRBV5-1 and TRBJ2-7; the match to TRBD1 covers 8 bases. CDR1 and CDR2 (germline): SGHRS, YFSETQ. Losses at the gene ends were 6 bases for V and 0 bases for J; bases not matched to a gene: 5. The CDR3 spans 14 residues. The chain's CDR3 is CASTGTGGSYEQYF. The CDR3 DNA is TGCGCCAGCACCGGAACAGGGGGCTCCTACGAGCAGTACTTC.

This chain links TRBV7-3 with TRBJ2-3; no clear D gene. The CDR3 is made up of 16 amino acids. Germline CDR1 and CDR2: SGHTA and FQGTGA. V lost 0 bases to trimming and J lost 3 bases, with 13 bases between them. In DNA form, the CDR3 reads TGTGCCAGCAGCTTAACTGCTGGGGTTTCAACAGATACGCAGTATTTT. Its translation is CASSLTAGVSTDTQYF.

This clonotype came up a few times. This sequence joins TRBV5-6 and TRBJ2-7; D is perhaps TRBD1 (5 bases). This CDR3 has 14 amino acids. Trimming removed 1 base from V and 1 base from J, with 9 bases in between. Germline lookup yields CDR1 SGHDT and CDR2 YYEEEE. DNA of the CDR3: TGTGCCAGCAGCTTGATGGGGCAATCCTACGAGCAGTACTTC. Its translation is CASSLMGQSYEQYF.

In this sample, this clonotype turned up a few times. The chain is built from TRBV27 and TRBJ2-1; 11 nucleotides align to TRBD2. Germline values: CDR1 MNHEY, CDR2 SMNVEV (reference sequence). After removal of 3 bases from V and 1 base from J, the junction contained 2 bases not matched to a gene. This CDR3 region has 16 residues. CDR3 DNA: TGTGCCAGCAGTTTTATAGCGGGAGGGTCCTACAATGAGCAGTTCTTC. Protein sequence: CASSFIAGGSYNEQFF.